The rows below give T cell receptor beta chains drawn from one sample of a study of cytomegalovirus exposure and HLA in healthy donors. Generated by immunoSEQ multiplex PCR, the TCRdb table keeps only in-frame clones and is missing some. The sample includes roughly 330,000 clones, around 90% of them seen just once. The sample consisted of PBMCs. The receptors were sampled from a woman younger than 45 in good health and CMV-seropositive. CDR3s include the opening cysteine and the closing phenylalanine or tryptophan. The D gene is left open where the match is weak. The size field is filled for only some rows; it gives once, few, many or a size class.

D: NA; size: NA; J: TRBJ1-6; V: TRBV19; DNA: TGTGCCAGTAGTATCCTCGCAGGGTTAGGTTCACCCCTCCACTTT; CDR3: CASSILAGLGSPLHF
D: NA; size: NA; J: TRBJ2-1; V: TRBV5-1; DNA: TGCGCCAGCAGCTTGGATTCTGGGGGCTATACCTACAATGAGCAGTTCTTC; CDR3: CASSLDSGGYTYNEQFF
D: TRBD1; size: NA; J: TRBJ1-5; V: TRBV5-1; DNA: TGCGCCAGCAGCTCCGACAGGGCTAGCAATCAGCCCCAGCATTTT; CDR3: CASSSDRASNQPQHF
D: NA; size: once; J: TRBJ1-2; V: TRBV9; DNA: TGTGCCAGCAGCGTAGACGGACCAGACTATGGCTACACCTTC; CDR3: CASSVDGPDYGYTF
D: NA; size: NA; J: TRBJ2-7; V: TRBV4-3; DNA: TGCGCCAGCGGATTGGATATGGTCAGCTCCTACGAGCAGTACTTC; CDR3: CASGLDMVSSYEQYF
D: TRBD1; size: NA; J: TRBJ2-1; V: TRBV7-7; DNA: TGTGCCAGCAGCAAGACGGGACAGGGCCCTAGTGAGCAGTTCTTC; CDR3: CASSKTGQGPSEQFF
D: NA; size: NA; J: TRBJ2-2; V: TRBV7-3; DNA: TGTGCCAGCAGCTTCGGAGGGGGAGCGAACACCGGGGAGCTGTTTTTT; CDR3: CASSFGGGANTGELFF
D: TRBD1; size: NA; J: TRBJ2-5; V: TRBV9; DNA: TGTGCCAGCAGCGTAGTTGGGACAGGGAAAGAGACCCAGTACTTC; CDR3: CASSVVGTGKETQYF
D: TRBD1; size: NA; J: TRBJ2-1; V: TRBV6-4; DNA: TGTGCCAGCAGTCCCCGGGACAGGGGGTCCCCGGGCCTCAATGAGCAGTTCTTC; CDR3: CASSPRDRGSPGLNEQFF
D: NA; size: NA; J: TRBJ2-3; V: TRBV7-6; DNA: TGTGCCAGCAGCCAGGGGCAACCAGATACGCAGTATTTT; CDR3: CASSQGQPDTQYF
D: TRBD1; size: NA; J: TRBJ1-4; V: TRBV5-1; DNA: TGCGCCAGCAGACCCGACAGGGTAGGATTGGATGAAAAACTGTTTTTT; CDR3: CASRPDRVGLDEKLFF
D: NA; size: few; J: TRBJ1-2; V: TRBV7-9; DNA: TGTGCCAGCAGTTTGGCGGGGTCTGGTGGCTACACCTTC; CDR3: CASSLAGSGGYTF
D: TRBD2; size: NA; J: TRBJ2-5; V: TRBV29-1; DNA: TGCAGCGCCAAGCCGGGACTAGGAGGAGAGACCCAGTACTTC; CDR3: CSAKPGLGGETQYF
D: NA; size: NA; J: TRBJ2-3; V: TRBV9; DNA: TGTGCCAGCAGCGTAGGCCTCTTAGTGGCAGATACGCAGTATTTT; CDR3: CASSVGLLVADTQYF